These 7 T cell receptor beta chains were all obtained from the same sample, sequenced in a study of human T cells and chemical hapten exposure. Time point reported: pre-sensitization, week 0. Treatment specified: therapeutic diphenylcyclopropenone sensitization with weekly scalp DPC. TCRdb reanalysed the RACE reads using MiXCR and keeps one entry per CDR3 protein. The profile covers about 260,000 distinct CDR3 sequences, with about 9% appearing a single time and 2% to 3% taken by the ten largest. Source: whole blood, taken in connection with sensitization to the hapten diphenylcyclopropenone (DPC). Receptors originate from a woman aged 35 to 49 with alopecia areata. Some clones in this sample may be carry-over from other donors' samples.

This clonotype has more than one count but fewer than ten. This chain connects TRBV27 to TRBJ2-6, with D perhaps matching TRBD2 (7 bases). The V gene's germline CDR1 is MNHEY and CDR2 SMNVEV (reference sequence). The CDR3 has 18 residues. The V and J ends lost 3 bases and 1 base respectively, with 16 bases between them. CDR3 DNA sequence: TGTGCCAGCAGTTTTTGGGGGGGGCGCCGATCTGGGGCCAACGTCCTGACTTTC. Protein product: CASSFWGGRRSGANVLTF. Drawing the rest from reference TRBV27 and TRBJ2-6, the complete variable domain is EAQVTQNPRYLITVTGKKLTVTCSQNMNHEYMSWYRQDPGLGLRQIYYSMNVEVTDKGDVPEGYKVSRKEKRNFPLILESPSPNQTSLYFCASSFWGGRRSGANVLTFGAGSRLTVL.

Notes on this clonotype: At one end the junction does not follow the germline gene, possibly because of a read error. The chain links TRBV5-1 to TRBJ1-4, with TRBD1 as a possible D gene (5 bases). CDR1 and CDR2 (germline): SGHRS, YFSETQ. The CDR3 is made up of 15 amino acids. CDR3 protein: CATSLPPPRGEKLFF. CDR3 in DNA: TGCGCCACCAGCTTGCCACCCCCGCGGGGCGAAAAACTGTTTTTT.

J is TRBJ2-1 and V is TRBV18, with TRBD2 matching 11 bases. With V trimmed by 1 base and J by 6 bases, 5 bases remained unmatched. CDR1 is KGHSH, CDR2 LQKENI, per germline. CDR3 length equals 16 residues. The CDR3 sequence: CASSPRSSGRTNEQFF. The CDR3 DNA sequence: TGTGCCAGCTCACCACGGTCTAGCGGGAGGACCAATGAGCAGTTCTTC.

In this sample, this clonotype turned up many times. The rearrangement uses TRBV19 and TRBJ2-2, with TRBD2 as a possible D gene (5 bases). The CDR3 totals 17 residues. The germline V gene encodes CDR1 LNHDA and CDR2 SQIVND (reference sequence). Trimming removed 5 bases from V and 1 base from J, with 17 bases in between. As DNA, the CDR3 is TGTGCCAGTAGTCAAATGCACTGGGGAGTGAACACCGGGGAGCTGTTTTTT. Translated, it gives CASSQMHWGVNTGELFF. The full variable domain, completed using reference TRBV19 and TRBJ2-2, is DGGITQSPKYLFRKEGQNVTLSCEQNLNHDAMYWYRQDPGQGLRLIYYSQIVNDFQKGDIAEGYSVSREKKESFPLTVTSAQKNPTAFYLCASSQMHWGVNTGELFFGEGSRLTVL.

This clonotype was detected ten times or more. CDR3 nucleotides: TGTGCCAGCAGCCAGGACATAACTAACTATGGCTACACCTTC. It yields the protein CASSQDITNYGYTF. The chain joins TRBV7-2 to TRBJ1-2, with D maybe TRBD1 (5 bases). From germline, CDR1 is SGHTA and CDR2 FQGNSA. Trimming left V 5 bases short and J 0 bases short, with 10 bases between. The CDR3 is 14 residues long.

The chain carries TRBV7-2 and TRBJ2-5; D is possibly TRBD1 or TRBD2 (5 bases each). V was pared by 3 bases and J by 5 bases, with 19 bases between. Germline assignment: CDR1 SGHTA and CDR2 FQGNSA. The CDR3 totals 16 residues. The CDR3 sequence is CASSLGVAGRQETQYF. In nucleotides, the CDR3 is TGTGCCAGCAGCTTGGGGGTGGCAGGGCGTCAGGAGACCCAGTACTTC. The whole variable domain, filled in from reference TRBV7-2 and TRBJ2-5, reads GAGVSQSPSNKVTEKGKDVELRCDPISGHTALYWYRQSLGQGLEFLIYFQGNSAPDKSGLPSDRFSAERTGGSVSTLTIQRTQQEDSAVYLCASSLGVAGRQETQYFGPGTRLLVL.

This clonotype was seen more than once but under ten times. The chain recombines TRBV2 with TRBJ2-7; D is possibly TRBD2 (5 bases). The V and J ends lost 8 bases and 0 bases respectively, with 8 bases between them. Germline V gene lookup returns CDR1 SNHLY and CDR2 FYNNEI. This CDR3 is 12 amino acids long. CDR3 amino acids: CASLGLSYEQYF. The CDR3 nucleotides read TGTGCCAGCCTAGGACTCTCCTACGAGCAGTACTTC.